This is a list of T cell receptor beta chains from one sample in a study of response to subunit inactivated influenza vaccine. One entry per CDR3 protein results from TCRdb running MiXCR on the RT-PCR reads. The data contain 500,000 to 600,000 distinct CDR3 sequences, approximately 7.6% of them singletons. The sequencing used PBMCs from blood, collected about 23 months after vaccination. The source of these receptors is a man between 45 and 75 years old who received an inactivated influenza vaccine. CDR3s include the opening cysteine and the closing phenylalanine or tryptophan. The order of the fields is V gene, J gene, D gene, clone size, CDR3 DNA, CDR3 protein. A D gene is named only where the DNA matches it firmly. Some rows mark clone size as missing; the rest say once, few, many or name a class of expanded clone.

V: TRBV7-2
J: TRBJ1-4
D: .
size: .
DNA: TGTGCCAGCAGCTCAGAACGTGAAAAACTGTTTTTT
CDR3: CASSSEREKLFF

V: TRBV5-1
J: TRBJ2-5
D: .
size: many
DNA: TGCGCCAGCAGCTTGTTACAAGAGACCCAGTACTTC
CDR3: CASSLLQETQYF

V: TRBV7-9
J: TRBJ1-2
D: .
size: .
DNA: TGTGCCAGCAGCTTAGACGGGACTAACTATAGCTACACCTTC
CDR3: CASSLDGTNYSYTF

V: TRBV12-3/TRBV12-4
J: TRBJ2-4
D: .
size: few
DNA: TGTGCCAGCAGTTTTGCTGGAGCGGTAACCGTTCAGTACTTC
CDR3: CASSFAGAVTVQYF

V: TRBV29-1
J: TRBJ2-3
D: .
size: many
DNA: TGCAGCGTGGGACGCACAGATACGCAGTATTTT
CDR3: CSVGRTDTQYF

V: TRBV28
J: TRBJ1-2
D: .
size: many
DNA: TGTGCCAGCATGGGATCTAACTATGGCTACACCTTC
CDR3: CASMGSNYGYTF

V: TRBV5-1
J: TRBJ1-2
D: .
size: many
DNA: TGCGCCAGCAGCTTACGAGGGCAGGGAGAAGTTGGCTATGGCTACACCTTC
CDR3: CASSLRGQGEVGYGYTF

V: TRBV20-1
J: TRBJ1-3
D: .
size: many
DNA: TGCAGTGCTAGTCCGGCTGGAAACACCATATATTTT
CDR3: CSASPAGNTIYF

V: TRBV20-1
J: TRBJ1-1
D: .
size: many
DNA: TGCAGTGCTAGTATAGGAGTGAACACTGAAGCTTTCTTT
CDR3: CSASIGVNTEAFF

V: TRBV11-2
J: TRBJ2-4
D: TRBD2
size: .
DNA: TGTGCCAGCAGCATCCATTATAGCGGGAGTCAGGGGGGGGCCAAAAACATTCAGTACTTC
CDR3: CASSIHYSGSQGGAKNIQYF

V: TRBV6-1
J: TRBJ2-3
D: .
size: few
DNA: TGTGCCAGCAGCCGCATGATTGAGGCGACAGATACGCAGTATTTT
CDR3: CASSRMIEATDTQYF

V: TRBV29-1
J: TRBJ1-5
D: TRBD1
size: .
DNA: TGCAGCGTTGGCCAGGGGGGGGGCCAGCCCCAGCATTTT
CDR3: CSVGQGGGQPQHF

V: TRBV5-6
J: TRBJ1-2
D: .
size: few
DNA: TGTGCCAGCAGCTTGCAATCTGGGGGCGTATCTGGCTACACCTTC
CDR3: CASSLQSGGVSGYTF

V: TRBV27
J: TRBJ1-4
D: TRBD1
size: .
DNA: TGTGCCAGCAGTTTATCGACAGGGGGGGGCTTTGAAAAACTGTTTTTT
CDR3: CASSLSTGGGFEKLFF

V: TRBV20-1
J: TRBJ1-2
D: .
size: few
DNA: TGCAGTGCTAGAGATATTGGGACCGAAGGCCACTATGGCTACACCTTC
CDR3: CSARDIGTEGHYGYTF

V: TRBV5-1
J: TRBJ2-7
D: .
size: few
DNA: TGCGCCAGCAGTCGCGAAGGACAGACCTACGAGCAGTACTTC
CDR3: CASSREGQTYEQYF

V: TRBV18
J: TRBJ2-7
D: .
size: few
DNA: TGTGCCAGCTCACCACGGGCGCAGGACGAGCAGTACTTC
CDR3: CASSPRAQDEQYF

V: TRBV4-1
J: TRBJ2-7
D: .
size: .
DNA: TGCGCCAGCAGCCCCGGGCTAGGAATGGAGCAGTACTTC
CDR3: CASSPGLGMEQYF

V: TRBV20-1
J: TRBJ2-3
D: .
size: .
DNA: TGCAGTGCTAGAGATCCGGCGGGCGACTTAGTGGATACGCAGTATTTT
CDR3: CSARDPAGDLVDTQYF

V: TRBV20-1
J: TRBJ2-1
D: .
size: few
DNA: TGCAGTGCTAGAGGGGGAGTTTGGAATGAGCAGTTCTTC
CDR3: CSARGGVWNEQFF

V: TRBV3-1
J: TRBJ2-2
D: .
size: .
DNA: TGTGCCAGCAGCCAAAATACAGACAGTTGGGGGGAGCTGTTTTTT
CDR3: CASSQNTDSWGELFF

V: TRBV20-1
J: TRBJ1-4
D: .
size: many
DNA: TGCAGTGCTTTGGAAAGACAGGCTAATGAAAAACTGTTTTTT
CDR3: CSALERQANEKLFF

V: TRBV6-4
J: TRBJ2-5
D: TRBD2
size: few
DNA: TGTGCCAGCAGTGACTCTGTGGCGGGGGTAGAGACCCAGTACTTC
CDR3: CASSDSVAGVETQYF

V: TRBV9
J: TRBJ2-7
D: .
size: .
DNA: TGTGCCAGCAGCGTAGCTGCTGGGGCAGGGGTGGGCTACGAGCAGTACTTC
CDR3: CASSVAAGAGVGYEQYF

V: TRBV19
J: TRBJ2-1
D: .
size: few
DNA: TGTGCCAGTAGACGACCGGGAGCCTCTACCTACAATGAGCAGTTCTTC
CDR3: CASRRPGASTYNEQFF

V: TRBV9
J: TRBJ2-3
D: .
size: many
DNA: TGTGCCAGCAGCCTCCAGAGCACAGATACGCAGTATTTT
CDR3: CASSLQSTDTQYF

V: TRBV12-3/TRBV12-4
J: TRBJ2-5
D: TRBD1
size: few
DNA: TGTGCCAGCAGTAATCCGGGACAGGGGGCGCGCGAAGAGACCCAGTACTTC
CDR3: CASSNPGQGAREETQYF

V: TRBV6-2/TRBV6-3
J: TRBJ1-5
D: .
size: few
DNA: TGTGCCAGCAGCCCCGGGTTGAATAGCAATCAGCCCCAGCATTTT
CDR3: CASSPGLNSNQPQHF

V: TRBV3-1
J: TRBJ1-2
D: .
size: few
DNA: TGTGCCAGCAGCTTACAAGGCCGGCGGGGCTATGGCTACACCTTC
CDR3: CASSLQGRRGYGYTF

V: TRBV19
J: TRBJ1-5
D: .
size: few
DNA: TGTGCCAGCAGGCCGGAGGGGCAAGCGTGGCCCCAGCATTTT
CDR3: CASRPEGQAWPQHF

V: TRBV7-2
J: TRBJ2-3
D: .
size: many
DNA: TGTGCCGGGTCCGGCGGGCCCTTCACAGATACGCAGTATTTT
CDR3: CAGSGGPFTDTQYF

V: TRBV3-1
J: TRBJ1-2
D: .
size: .
DNA: TGTGCCAGCAGCCAAGATCTGGGAAATGGCTACACCTTC
CDR3: CASSQDLGNGYTF

V: TRBV7-6
J: TRBJ2-5
D: .
size: many
DNA: TGTGCCAGCAGCCCCGATCGACAGGAGACCCAGTACTTC
CDR3: CASSPDRQETQYF

V: TRBV5-1
J: TRBJ1-4
D: .
size: many
DNA: TGCGCCAGCAGCTCCGGGGATTCGACTAATGAAAAACTGTTTTTT
CDR3: CASSSGDSTNEKLFF

V: TRBV20-1
J: TRBJ2-1
D: TRBD2
size: few
DNA: TGCAGTGCTAGAGGGCTAGGGACTAGCGGTTACAATGAGCAGTTCTTC
CDR3: CSARGLGTSGYNEQFF

V: TRBV5-6
J: TRBJ2-5
D: TRBD1
size: few
DNA: TGTGCCAGCAGCCCACGACAGGGCTACCAAGAGACCCAGTACTTC
CDR3: CASSPRQGYQETQYF

V: TRBV11-2
J: TRBJ2-1
D: .
size: many
DNA: TGTGCCAGCAGCTTAGACCCGACGGCAGGTGAGCAGTTCTTC
CDR3: CASSLDPTAGEQFF